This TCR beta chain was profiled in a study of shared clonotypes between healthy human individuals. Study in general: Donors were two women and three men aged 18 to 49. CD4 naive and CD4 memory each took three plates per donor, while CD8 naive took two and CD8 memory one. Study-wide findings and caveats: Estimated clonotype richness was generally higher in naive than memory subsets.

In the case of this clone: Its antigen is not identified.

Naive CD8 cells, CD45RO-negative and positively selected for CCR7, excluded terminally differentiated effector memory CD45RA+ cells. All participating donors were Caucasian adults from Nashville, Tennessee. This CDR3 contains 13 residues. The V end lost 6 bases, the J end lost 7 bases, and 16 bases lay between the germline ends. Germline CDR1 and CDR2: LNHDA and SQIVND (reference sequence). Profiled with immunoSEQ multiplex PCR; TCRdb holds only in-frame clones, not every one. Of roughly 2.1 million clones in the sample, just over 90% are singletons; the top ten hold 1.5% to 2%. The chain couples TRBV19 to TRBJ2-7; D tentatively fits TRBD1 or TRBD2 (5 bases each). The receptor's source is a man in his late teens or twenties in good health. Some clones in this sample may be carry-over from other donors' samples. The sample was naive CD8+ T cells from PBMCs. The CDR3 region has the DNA TGTGCCAGTAGCCTCGCTTCCTGGGGGGAGCAGTACTTC. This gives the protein CASSLASWGEQYF.